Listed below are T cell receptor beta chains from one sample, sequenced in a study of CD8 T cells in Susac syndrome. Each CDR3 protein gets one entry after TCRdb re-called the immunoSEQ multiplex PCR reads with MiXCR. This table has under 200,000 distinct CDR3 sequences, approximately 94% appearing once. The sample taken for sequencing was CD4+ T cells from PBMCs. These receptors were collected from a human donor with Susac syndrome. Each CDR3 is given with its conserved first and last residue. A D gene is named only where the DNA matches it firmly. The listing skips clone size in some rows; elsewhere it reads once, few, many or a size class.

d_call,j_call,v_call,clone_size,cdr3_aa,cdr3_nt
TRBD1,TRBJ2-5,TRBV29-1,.,CSVGDRRYQETQYF,TGCAGCGTTGGGGACAGAAGGTACCAAGAGACCCAGTACTTC
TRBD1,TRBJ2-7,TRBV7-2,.,CASSYGQGALGEQYF,TGTGCCAGCAGCTACGGACAGGGGGCGCTTGGCGAGCAGTACTTC
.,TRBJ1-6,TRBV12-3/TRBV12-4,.,CASSLRGANSPLHF,TGTGCCAGCAGTTTACGGGGGGCTAATTCACCCCTCCACTTT
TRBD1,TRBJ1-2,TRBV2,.,CASNWDRGYGYTF,TGTGCCAGCAACTGGGACAGGGGCTATGGCTACACCTTC
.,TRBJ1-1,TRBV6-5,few,CASSYGKGRTEAFF,TGTGCCAGCAGTTACGGTAAAGGAAGGACTGAAGCTTTCTTT
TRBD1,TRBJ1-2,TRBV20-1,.,CSVMRTGVELYTF,TGCAGTGTCATGCGGACAGGGGTCGAACTTTACACCTTC
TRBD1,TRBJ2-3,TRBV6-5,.,CASSWTGGGLDTQYF,TGTGCCAGCAGTTGGACAGGGGGTGGGTTGGATACGCAGTATTTT
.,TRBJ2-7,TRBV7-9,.,CASSLARDQLYEQYF,TGTGCCAGCAGCTTAGCGAGGGACCAACTCTACGAGCAGTACTTC
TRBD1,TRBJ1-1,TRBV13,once,CASSIRQGWPEAFF,TGTGCCAGCAGCATAAGACAGGGGTGGCCTGAAGCTTTCTTT
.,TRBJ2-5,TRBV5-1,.,CASSLDWAQETQYF,TGCGCCAGCAGCTTGGACTGGGCCCAAGAGACCCAGTACTTC
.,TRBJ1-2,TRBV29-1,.,CSLSQGVRGRCNYGYTF,TGCAGCCTCTCCCAGGGCGTCAGGGGTCGATGTAACTATGGCTACACCTTC
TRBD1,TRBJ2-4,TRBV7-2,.,CASSLTGTKNIQYF,TGTGCCAGCAGCCTGACAGGGACAAAAAACATTCAGTACTTC
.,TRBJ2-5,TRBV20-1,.,CSARPGAGETQYF,TGCAGTGCTAGACCGGGGGCGGGTGAGACCCAGTACTTC
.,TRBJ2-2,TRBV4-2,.,CASSPQPFIGELFF,TGTGCCAGCAGCCCGCAGCCCTTTATCGGGGAGCTGTTTTTT
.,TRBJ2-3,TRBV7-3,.,CASSYQPTDTQYF,TGTGCCAGCAGCTACCAGCCCACAGATACGCAGTATTTT
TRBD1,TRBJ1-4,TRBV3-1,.,CASSQTGGHEKLFF,TGTGCCAGCAGCCAGACAGGGGGGCATGAAAAACTGTTTTTT
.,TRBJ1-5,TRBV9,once,CASSVGEDQPQHF,TGTGCCAGCAGCGTAGGAGAGGACCAGCCCCAGCATTTT
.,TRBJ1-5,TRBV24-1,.,CATSDRDSNQPQHF,TGTGCCACCAGTGACAGGGATAGCAATCAGCCCCAGCATTTT
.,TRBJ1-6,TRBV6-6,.,CASRPGQEHSPLHF,TGTGCCAGCAGGCCGGGGCAGGAGCATTCACCCCTCCACTTT
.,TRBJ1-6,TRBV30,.,CAWSIRGRNSPLHF,TGTGCCTGGAGTATCCGAGGGAGGAATTCACCCCTCCACTTT
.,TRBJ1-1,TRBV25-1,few,CASSPTGGNTEAFF,TGTGCCAGCAGCCCCACGGGGGGAAACACTGAAGCTTTCTTT
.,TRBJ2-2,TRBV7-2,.,CASSPYGGELFF,TGTGCCAGCAGCCCTTACGGCGGGGAGCTGTTTTTT
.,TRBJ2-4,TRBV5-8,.,CASSLRDLYF,TGTGCCAGCAGCTTGCGGGATTTGTACTTC
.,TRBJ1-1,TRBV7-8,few,CASSLEEGSTEAFF,TGTGCCAGCAGCTTAGAGGAGGGTAGCACTGAAGCTTTCTTT
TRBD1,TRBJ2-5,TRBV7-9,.,CASSLTGNRETQYF,TGTGCCAGCAGCTTGACAGGGAACAGGGAGACCCAGTACTTC
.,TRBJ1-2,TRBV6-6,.,CASSYAGLNYGYTF,TGTGCCAGCAGTTACGCAGGACTTAACTATGGCTACACCTTC
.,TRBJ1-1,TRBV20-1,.,CSAADRNTEAFF,TGCAGTGCCGCGGACAGGAACACTGAAGCTTTCTTT
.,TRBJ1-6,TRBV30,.,CAWSGVRDSPLHF,TGTGCCTGGAGTGGGGTGCGGGATTCACCCCTCCACTTT
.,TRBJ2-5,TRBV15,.,CATSRDLPGMGTQYF,TGTGCCACCAGCAGAGATCTTCCCGGAATGGGGACCCAGTACTTC
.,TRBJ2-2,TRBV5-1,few,CASSPNTGELFF,TGTGCCAGCAGCCCGAACACCGGGGAGCTGTTTTTT
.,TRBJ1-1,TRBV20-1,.,CSARWGALNTEAFF,TGCAGTGCTAGGTGGGGGGCCCTTAACACTGAAGCTTTCTTT
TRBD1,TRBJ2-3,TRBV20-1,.,CSARDTRQGRSGDTQYF,TGCAGTGCTAGAGATACACGACAGGGGCGAAGCGGGGATACGCAGTATTTT
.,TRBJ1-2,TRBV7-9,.,CASTLLGGSYGYTF,TGTGCCAGCACCCTGTTAGGGGGGTCCTATGGCTACACCTTC
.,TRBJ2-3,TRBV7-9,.,CASAEEADTQYF,TGTGCCAGCGCGGAAGAAGCAGATACGCAGTATTTT
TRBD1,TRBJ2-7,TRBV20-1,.,CSAGGQGVYEQYF,TGCAGTGCTGGGGGACAGGGGGTCTACGAGCAGTACTTC
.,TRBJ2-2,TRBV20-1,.,CSARLGNTGELFF,TGCAGTGCTAGATTGGGTAACACCGGGGAGCTGTTTTTT
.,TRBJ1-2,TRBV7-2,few,CASSSTGLNYGYTF,TGTGCCAGCAGCTCTACAGGGTTAAACTATGGCTACACCTTC
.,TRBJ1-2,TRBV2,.,CASSLGPVGYGYTF,TGTGCCAGCAGCCTGGGCCCGGTGGGATATGGCTACACCTTC
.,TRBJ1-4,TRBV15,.,CATNRGPSNEKLFF,TGTGCCACCAACAGAGGCCCCAGTAATGAAAAACTGTTTTTT
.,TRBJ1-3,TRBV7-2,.,CASSSHRVMTGNTIYF,TGTGCCAGCAGCTCTCACAGGGTCATGACAGGAAACACCATATATTTT
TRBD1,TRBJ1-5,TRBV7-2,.,CASSSRGGNQPQHF,TGTGCCAGCAGCTCCAGGGGGGGCAATCAGCCCCAGCATTTT
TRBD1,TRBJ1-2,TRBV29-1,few,CSVVPGQGNYGYTF,TGCAGCGTTGTGCCGGGACAGGGTAACTATGGCTACACCTTC
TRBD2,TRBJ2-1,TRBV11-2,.,CASSLAGLAGGLINEQFF,TGTGCCAGCAGCTTAGCTGGACTAGCGGGGGGATTGATTAATGAGCAGTTCTTC
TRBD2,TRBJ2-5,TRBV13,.,CASSESGGETQYF,TGTGCCAGCAGCGAAAGCGGGGGAGAGACCCAGTACTTC
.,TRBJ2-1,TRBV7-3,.,CASSLGGPSYNEQFF,TGTGCCAGCAGCTTAGGGGGCCCTTCCTACAATGAGCAGTTCTTC
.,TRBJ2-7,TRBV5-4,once,CASSLPDRQFYEQYF,TGTGCCAGCAGCTTGCCGGACAGACAATTCTACGAGCAGTACTTC
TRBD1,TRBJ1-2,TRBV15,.,CATSRATSSWTGNYGYTF,TGTGCCACCAGCAGAGCCACCAGCTCTTGGACAGGGAACTATGGCTACACCTTC
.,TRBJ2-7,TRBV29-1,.,CSVVRNPGYEQYF,TGCAGCGTTGTAAGGAACCCCGGGTACGAGCAGTACTTC